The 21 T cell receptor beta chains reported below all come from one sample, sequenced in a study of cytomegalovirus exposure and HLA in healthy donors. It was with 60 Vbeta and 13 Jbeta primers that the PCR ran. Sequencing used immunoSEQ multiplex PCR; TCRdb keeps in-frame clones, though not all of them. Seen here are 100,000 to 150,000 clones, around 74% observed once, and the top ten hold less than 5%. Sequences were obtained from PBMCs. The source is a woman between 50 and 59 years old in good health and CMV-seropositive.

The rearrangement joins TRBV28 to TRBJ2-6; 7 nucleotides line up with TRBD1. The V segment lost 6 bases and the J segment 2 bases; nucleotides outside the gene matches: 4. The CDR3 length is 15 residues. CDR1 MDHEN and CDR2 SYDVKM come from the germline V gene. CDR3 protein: CASSPTGAGANVLTF. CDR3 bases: TGTGCCAGCAGCCCAACAGGGGCTGGGGCCAACGTCCTGACTTTC.

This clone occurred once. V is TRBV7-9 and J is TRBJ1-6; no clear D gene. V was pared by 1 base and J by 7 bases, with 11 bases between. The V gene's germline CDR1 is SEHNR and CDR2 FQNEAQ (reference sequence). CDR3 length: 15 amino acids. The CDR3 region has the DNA TGTGCCAGCAGCTTAGACAGCCCGGTGAATTCACCCCTCCACTTT. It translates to CASSLDSPVNSPLHF.

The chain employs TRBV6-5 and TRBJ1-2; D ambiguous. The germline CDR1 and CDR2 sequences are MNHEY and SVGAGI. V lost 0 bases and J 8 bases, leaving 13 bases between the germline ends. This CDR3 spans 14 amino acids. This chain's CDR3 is CASSYSRVVFGYTF. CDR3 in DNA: TGTGCCAGCAGTTACTCTCGGGTTGTGTTCGGCTACACCTTC.

The CDR3 DNA sequence: TGTGCCAGCAGCTTACATATGACGGGAACCTACAATGAGCAGTTCTTC. Encoded protein: CASSLHMTGTYNEQFF. The gene calls are TRBV7-2 and TRBJ2-1; D is possibly TRBD2 (5 bases). Germline V CDR1 and CDR2: SGHTA, FQGNSA. V dropped 2 bases and J dropped 2 bases, with 13 bases sitting between them. The CDR3 length is 16 residues. Full variable domain (outside the CDR3, taken from reference TRBV7-2 and TRBJ2-1): GAGVSQSPSNKVTEKGKDVELRCDPISGHTALYWYRQSLGQGLEFLIYFQGNSAPDKSGLPSDRFSAERTGGSVSTLTIQRTQQEDSAVYLCASSLHMTGTYNEQFFGPGTRLTVL.

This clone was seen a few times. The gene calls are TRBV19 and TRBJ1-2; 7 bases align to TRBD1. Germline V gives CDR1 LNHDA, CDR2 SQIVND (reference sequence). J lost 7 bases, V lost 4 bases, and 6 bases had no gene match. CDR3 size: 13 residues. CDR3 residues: CASSTGGEVGYTF. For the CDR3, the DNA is TGTGCCAGTAGTACAGGGGGAGAGGTTGGCTACACCTTC.

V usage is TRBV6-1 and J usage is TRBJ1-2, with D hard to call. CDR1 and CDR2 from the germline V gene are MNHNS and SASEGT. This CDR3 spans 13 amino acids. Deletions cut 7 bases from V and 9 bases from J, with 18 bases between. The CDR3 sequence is CASIGHSEVRYTF. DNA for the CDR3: TGTGCCAGCATAGGTCACTCCGAGGTTCGCTACACCTTC.

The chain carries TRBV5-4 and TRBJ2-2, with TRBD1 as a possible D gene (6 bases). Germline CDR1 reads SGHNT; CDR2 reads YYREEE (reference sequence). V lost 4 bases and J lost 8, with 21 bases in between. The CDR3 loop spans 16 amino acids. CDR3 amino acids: CASSQTSTGLGGELFF. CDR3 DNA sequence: TGTGCCAGCAGCCAAACCTCAACAGGGTTGGGTGGGGAGCTGTTTTTT.

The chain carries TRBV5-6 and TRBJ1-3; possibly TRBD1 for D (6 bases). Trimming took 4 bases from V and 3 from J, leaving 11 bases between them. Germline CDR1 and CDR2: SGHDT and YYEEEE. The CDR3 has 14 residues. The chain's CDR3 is CASSRTGFGNTIYF. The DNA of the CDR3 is TGTGCCAGCAGCCGAACAGGGTTTGGAAACACCATATATTTT.

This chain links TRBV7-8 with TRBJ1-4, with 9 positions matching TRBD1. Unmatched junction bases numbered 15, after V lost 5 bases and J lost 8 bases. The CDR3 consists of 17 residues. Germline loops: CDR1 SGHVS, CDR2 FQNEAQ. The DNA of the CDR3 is TGTGCCAGCAGCCCAGGTTACCTGGGACAGGGAGGAGAAAAACTGTTTTTT. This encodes CASSPGYLGQGGEKLFF.

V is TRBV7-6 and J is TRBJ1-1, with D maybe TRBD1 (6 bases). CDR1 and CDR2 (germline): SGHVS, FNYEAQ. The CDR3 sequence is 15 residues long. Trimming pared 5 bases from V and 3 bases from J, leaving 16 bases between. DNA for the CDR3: TGTGCCAGCAGCCTGGGGGGGGCCTGGGACACTGAAGCTTTCTTT. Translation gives CASSLGGAWDTEAFF.

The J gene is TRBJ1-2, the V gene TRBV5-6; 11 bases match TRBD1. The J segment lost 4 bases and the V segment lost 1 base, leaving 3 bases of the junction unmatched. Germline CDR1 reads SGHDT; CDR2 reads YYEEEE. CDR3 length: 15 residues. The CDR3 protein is CASSLYGTGGYGYTF. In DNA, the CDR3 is TGTGCCAGCAGCTTGTATGGGACAGGGGGCTATGGCTACACCTTC.

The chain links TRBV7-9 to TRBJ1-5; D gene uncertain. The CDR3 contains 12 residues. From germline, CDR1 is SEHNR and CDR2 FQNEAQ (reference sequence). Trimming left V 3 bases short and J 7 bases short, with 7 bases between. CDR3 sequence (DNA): TGTGCCAGCAGCTTCGGGGAGCAGCCCCAGCATTTT. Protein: CASSFGEQPQHF.

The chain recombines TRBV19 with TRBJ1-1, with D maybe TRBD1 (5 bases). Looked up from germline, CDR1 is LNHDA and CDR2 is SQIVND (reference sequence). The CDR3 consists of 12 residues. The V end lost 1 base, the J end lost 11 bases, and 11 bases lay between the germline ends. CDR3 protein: CASSIAPGRAFF. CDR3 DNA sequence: TGTGCCAGTAGTATAGCTCCAGGGAGGGCTTTCTTT.

As DNA, the CDR3 is TGTGCCAGCAGCCATTACGGACAGGGACGACAGGAAGCTAACTATGGCTACACCTTC. Its protein is CASSHYGQGRQEANYGYTF. V usage is TRBV7-2 and J usage is TRBJ1-2; the match to TRBD1 covers 8 bases. CDR1 is SGHTA, CDR2 FQGNSA, per germline. The ends lost 5 bases at V and 0 bases at J; junction bases unmatched: 17. This CDR3 is built from 19 residues. Drawing the rest from reference TRBV7-2 and TRBJ1-2, the complete variable domain is GAGVSQSPSNKVTEKGKDVELRCDPISGHTALYWYRQSLGQGLEFLIYFQGNSAPDKSGLPSDRFSAERTGGSVSTLTIQRTQQEDSAVYLCASSHYGQGRQEANYGYTFGSGTRLTVV.

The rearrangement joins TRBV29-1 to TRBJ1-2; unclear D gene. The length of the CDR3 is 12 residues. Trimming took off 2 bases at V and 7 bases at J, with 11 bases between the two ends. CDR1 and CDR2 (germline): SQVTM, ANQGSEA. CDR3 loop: CSVESSGSGYTF. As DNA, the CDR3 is TGCAGCGTTGAAAGTAGCGGGTCTGGCTACACCTTC.

The CDR3: CASTRGAVYNEQFF. CDR3 DNA sequence: TGTGCCAGCACCAGGGGTGCTGTCTACAATGAGCAGTTCTTC. The rearrangement joins TRBV7-2 to TRBJ2-1, with TRBD1 as a possible D gene (6 bases). Trimming left V 7 bases short and J 3 bases short, with 13 bases between. The CDR3 is made up of 14 amino acids. The germline CDR1 and CDR2 sequences are SGHTA and FQGNSA.

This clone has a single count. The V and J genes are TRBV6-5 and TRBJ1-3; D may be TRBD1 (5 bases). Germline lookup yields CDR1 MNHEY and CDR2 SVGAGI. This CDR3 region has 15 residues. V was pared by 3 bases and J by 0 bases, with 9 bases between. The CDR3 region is CASSYDSHSGNTIYF. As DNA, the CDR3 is TGTGCCAGCAGTTATGACAGTCACTCTGGAAACACCATATATTTT.

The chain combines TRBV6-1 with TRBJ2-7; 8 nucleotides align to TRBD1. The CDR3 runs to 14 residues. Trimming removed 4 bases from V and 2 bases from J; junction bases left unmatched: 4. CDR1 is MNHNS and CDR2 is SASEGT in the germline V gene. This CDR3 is CASSVDRAAYEQYF. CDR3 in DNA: TGTGCCAGCAGTGTGGACAGGGCGGCCTACGAGCAGTACTTC.

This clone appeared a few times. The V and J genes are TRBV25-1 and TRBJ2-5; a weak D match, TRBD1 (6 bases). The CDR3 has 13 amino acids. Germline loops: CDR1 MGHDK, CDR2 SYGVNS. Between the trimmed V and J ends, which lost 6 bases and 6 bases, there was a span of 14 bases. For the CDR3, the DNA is TGTGCCAGCAGAAAGGACAGTGGGAAGACCCAGTACTTC. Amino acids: CASRKDSGKTQYF.

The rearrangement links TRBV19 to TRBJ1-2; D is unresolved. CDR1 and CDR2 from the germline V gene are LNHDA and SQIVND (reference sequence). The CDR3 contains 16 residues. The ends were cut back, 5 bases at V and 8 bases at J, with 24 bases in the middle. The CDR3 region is CASSAGSLQITGGYTF. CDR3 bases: TGTGCCAGTAGTGCTGGGTCGCTACAGATCACGGGGGGCTACACCTTC.

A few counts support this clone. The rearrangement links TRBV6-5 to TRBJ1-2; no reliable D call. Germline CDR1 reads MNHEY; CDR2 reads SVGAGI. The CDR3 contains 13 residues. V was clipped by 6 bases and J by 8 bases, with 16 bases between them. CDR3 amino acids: CASSRDGLRGYTF. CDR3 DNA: TGTGCCAGCAGCCGCGACGGACTCAGAGGCTACACCTTC.